This is a list of T cell receptor beta chains from one sample in a study of T cells in Graves' hyperthyroidism and ophthalmopathy. MiXCR, run by TCRdb on the multiplex PCR reads, gives a single entry per CDR3 protein. The sample has approximately 700,000 distinct CDR3 sequences, 15% to 20% seen once; the top ten hold roughly 8%. The sample was blood. Receptors originate from a man aged 18 to 30 with Graves' hyperthyroidism. Both conserved end residues are part of each CDR3. Each record gives: J gene, D gene, V gene, clone size, CDR3 protein, CDR3 DNA. D genes are given only for firm matches. Clone size is given for some rows only: seen once, a few or many times, or a class if the clone is expanded.

J gene: TRBJ2-1
D gene: TRBD1
V gene: TRBV12-3/TRBV12-4
clone size: .
CDR3 protein: CASLGGTYNEQFF
CDR3 DNA: TGTGCCAGCCTAGGGGGCACCTACAATGAGCAGTTCTTC

J gene: TRBJ2-4
D gene: .
V gene: TRBV20-1
clone size: few
CDR3 protein: CSARKTGPLLNIQYF
CDR3 DNA: TGCAGTGCTAGAAAAACGGGACCCCTCCTAAACATTCAGTACTTC

J gene: TRBJ2-1
D gene: .
V gene: TRBV6-2/TRBV6-3
clone size: .
CDR3 protein: CASSYPTDAFF
CDR3 DNA: TGTGCCAGCAGTTACCCTACCGACGCGTTCTTC

J gene: TRBJ2-7
D gene: TRBD1
V gene: TRBV9
clone size: .
CDR3 protein: CASSVGQGLTGYEQYF
CDR3 DNA: TGTGCCAGCAGCGTAGGCCAAGGCCTGACAGGGTACGAGCAGTACTTC

J gene: TRBJ2-5
D gene: .
V gene: TRBV19
clone size: .
CDR3 protein: CASGGSRKETQYF
CDR3 DNA: TGTGCCAGTGGCGGAAGTCGAAAAGAGACCCAGTACTTC

J gene: TRBJ2-1
D gene: .
V gene: TRBV5-1
clone size: many
CDR3 protein: CASSPDPSLDEQFF
CDR3 DNA: TGCGCCAGCAGCCCGGACCCAAGCCTCGATGAGCAGTTCTTC

J gene: TRBJ2-7
D gene: .
V gene: TRBV18
clone size: .
CDR3 protein: CASSPVRNEQYF
CDR3 DNA: TGTGCCAGCTCACCAGTTCGTAACGAGCAGTACTTC

J gene: TRBJ2-2
D gene: .
V gene: TRBV29-1
clone size: .
CDR3 protein: CSVFVMATGELFF
CDR3 DNA: TGCAGCGTTTTTGTTATGGCCACCGGGGAGCTGTTTTTT

J gene: TRBJ2-3
D gene: .
V gene: TRBV24-1
clone size: .
CDR3 protein: CATSDLSSGKGNTQYF
CDR3 DNA: TGTGCCACCAGTGATTTGAGTAGCGGAAAAGGGAATACGCAGTATTTT

J gene: TRBJ1-5
D gene: .
V gene: TRBV12-3/TRBV12-4
clone size: few
CDR3 protein: CASSFDLRNQPQHF
CDR3 DNA: TGTGCCAGCAGTTTCGACCTCAGGAATCAGCCCCAGCATTTT

J gene: TRBJ2-1
D gene: TRBD1
V gene: TRBV29-1
clone size: many
CDR3 protein: CSVYRDRLYNEQFF
CDR3 DNA: TGCAGCGTTTACCGGGACAGGCTCTACAATGAGCAGTTCTTC

J gene: TRBJ2-1
D gene: TRBD2
V gene: TRBV24-1
clone size: .
CDR3 protein: CATSDNGAGDYNEQFF
CDR3 DNA: TGTGCCACCAGTGACAACGGGGCGGGAGACTACAATGAGCAGTTCTTC

J gene: TRBJ2-7
D gene: .
V gene: TRBV4-1
clone size: .
CDR3 protein: CASSQDPPRGEQYF
CDR3 DNA: TGCGCCAGCAGCCAAGATCCCCCGCGTGGCGAGCAGTACTTC

J gene: TRBJ2-7
D gene: TRBD1
V gene: TRBV27
clone size: many
CDR3 protein: CASSLVGGQEAYEQYF
CDR3 DNA: TGTGCCAGCAGTTTGGTAGGCGGACAGGAAGCCTACGAGCAGTACTTC

J gene: TRBJ2-3
D gene: .
V gene: TRBV5-1
clone size: .
CDR3 protein: CASSWTAFTDTQYF
CDR3 DNA: TGCGCCAGCAGCTGGACTGCATTCACAGATACGCAGTATTTT

J gene: TRBJ1-1
D gene: .
V gene: TRBV10-3
clone size: few
CDR3 protein: CAISVAGANTEAFF
CDR3 DNA: TGTGCCATCAGTGTGGCAGGGGCGAACACTGAAGCTTTCTTT

J gene: TRBJ1-6
D gene: .
V gene: TRBV11-2
clone size: .
CDR3 protein: CASSGRQFIDSPLHF
CDR3 DNA: TGTGCCAGCAGCGGAAGACAGTTTATCGATTCACCCCTCCACTTT

J gene: TRBJ1-2
D gene: .
V gene: TRBV30
clone size: few
CDR3 protein: CAWGQGGNYGYTF
CDR3 DNA: TGTGCCTGGGGGCAGGGAGGTAACTATGGCTACACCTTC

J gene: TRBJ2-7
D gene: .
V gene: TRBV12-3/TRBV12-4
clone size: few
CDR3 protein: CASSLLDRTEQYF
CDR3 DNA: TGTGCCAGCAGTTTACTCGACAGGACAGAGCAGTACTTC

J gene: TRBJ2-7
D gene: .
V gene: TRBV28
clone size: many
CDR3 protein: CASENGLYEQYF
CDR3 DNA: TGTGCCAGCGAAAACGGACTCTACGAGCAGTACTTC

J gene: TRBJ2-1
D gene: TRBD2
V gene: TRBV7-3
clone size: many
CDR3 protein: CASSLNDGTSYDNEQFF
CDR3 DNA: TGTGCCAGCAGCCTCAACGACGGGACTAGCTACGACAATGAGCAGTTCTTC

J gene: TRBJ2-7
D gene: .
V gene: TRBV14
clone size: .
CDR3 protein: CACQGVGSYEQYF
CDR3 DNA: TGTGCCTGCCAGGGAGTTGGCTCCTACGAGCAGTACTTC

J gene: TRBJ1-5
D gene: .
V gene: TRBV29-1
clone size: .
CDR3 protein: CTPRGPQHF
CDR3 DNA: TGCACCCCTCGAGGGCCCCAGCATTTT

J gene: TRBJ2-7
D gene: TRBD2
V gene: TRBV28
clone size: many
CDR3 protein: CASRRLFSGSSYEQYF
CDR3 DNA: TGTGCCAGCAGAAGGCTTTTTAGCGGGAGCTCCTACGAGCAGTACTTC

J gene: TRBJ2-5
D gene: TRBD1
V gene: TRBV9
clone size: many
CDR3 protein: CASSRGQGRETQYF
CDR3 DNA: TGTGCCAGCAGCCGGGGACAGGGACGAGAGACCCAGTACTTC

J gene: TRBJ1-5
D gene: .
V gene: TRBV5-5
clone size: .
CDR3 protein: CASSPQGFAQPQHF
CDR3 DNA: TGTGCCAGCAGCCCTCAGGGTTTCGCTCAGCCCCAGCATTTT

J gene: TRBJ2-7
D gene: .
V gene: TRBV7-8
clone size: .
CDR3 protein: CASSLEPGKQYF
CDR3 DNA: TGTGCCAGCAGCTTAGAGCCTGGGAAGCAGTACTTC

J gene: TRBJ2-5
D gene: .
V gene: TRBV12-3/TRBV12-4
clone size: many
CDR3 protein: CASRGSNQETQYF
CDR3 DNA: TGTGCCAGCAGAGGGTCGAACCAAGAGACCCAGTACTTC

J gene: TRBJ1-5
D gene: TRBD1
V gene: TRBV12-3/TRBV12-4
clone size: .
CDR3 protein: CASSLGRGQVNQPQHF
CDR3 DNA: TGTGCCAGCAGTTTAGGCCGGGGACAGGTTAATCAGCCCCAGCATTTT

J gene: TRBJ2-1
D gene: .
V gene: TRBV6-1
clone size: .
CDR3 protein: CASAHGEDLYNEQFF
CDR3 DNA: TGTGCCAGCGCTCACGGGGAGGACCTCTACAATGAGCAGTTCTTC

J gene: TRBJ2-7
D gene: .
V gene: TRBV7-9
clone size: .
CDR3 protein: CASSSTDLYEQYF
CDR3 DNA: TGTGCCAGCAGCTCCACTGACCTTTACGAGCAGTACTTC

J gene: TRBJ1-1
D gene: .
V gene: TRBV18
clone size: many
CDR3 protein: CASSPGQGSEAFF
CDR3 DNA: TGTGCCAGCTCACCAGGCCAGGGCAGTGAAGCTTTCTTT

J gene: TRBJ2-7
D gene: .
V gene: TRBV28
clone size: many
CDR3 protein: CASSPWGRRYEQYF
CDR3 DNA: TGTGCCAGCAGCCCCTGGGGAAGGCGATACGAGCAGTACTTC

J gene: TRBJ1-1
D gene: .
V gene: TRBV20-1
clone size: many
CDR3 protein: CSARRGGDTEAFF
CDR3 DNA: TGCAGTGCTAGAAGAGGGGGGGACACTGAAGCTTTCTTT

J gene: TRBJ1-2
D gene: .
V gene: TRBV5-1
clone size: .
CDR3 protein: CASSSYMGGYTF
CDR3 DNA: TGCGCCAGCAGCTCCTACATGGGTGGCTACACCTTC

J gene: TRBJ1-4
D gene: .
V gene: TRBV10-2
clone size: once
CDR3 protein: CASRRTTTNEKLFF
CDR3 DNA: TGCGCCAGCAGAAGGACAACAACTAATGAAAAACTGTTTTTT

J gene: TRBJ2-1
D gene: TRBD2
V gene: TRBV3-1
clone size: .
CDR3 protein: CASSQDLSSGINEQFF
CDR3 DNA: TGTGCCAGCAGCCAAGATCTGTCAAGCGGGATCAATGAGCAGTTCTTC

J gene: TRBJ2-2
D gene: .
V gene: TRBV6-2/TRBV6-3
clone size: few
CDR3 protein: CASSYLATGNTGELFF
CDR3 DNA: TGTGCCAGCAGTTACTTAGCGACGGGGAACACCGGGGAGCTGTTTTTT

J gene: TRBJ2-2
D gene: TRBD1
V gene: TRBV7-2
clone size: few
CDR3 protein: CASSLGGTGPKTGELFF
CDR3 DNA: TGTGCCAGCAGCTTGGGAGGGACAGGGCCGAAGACCGGGGAGCTGTTTTTT

J gene: TRBJ2-1
D gene: .
V gene: TRBV24-1
clone size: few
CDR3 protein: CATSKNYNEQFF
CDR3 DNA: TGTGCCACCAGTAAGAATTACAATGAGCAGTTCTTC

J gene: TRBJ2-7
D gene: TRBD2
V gene: TRBV3-1
clone size: .
CDR3 protein: CASSQARTSVNYEQYF
CDR3 DNA: TGTGCCAGCAGCCAAGCGCGGACTAGCGTCAACTACGAGCAGTACTTC